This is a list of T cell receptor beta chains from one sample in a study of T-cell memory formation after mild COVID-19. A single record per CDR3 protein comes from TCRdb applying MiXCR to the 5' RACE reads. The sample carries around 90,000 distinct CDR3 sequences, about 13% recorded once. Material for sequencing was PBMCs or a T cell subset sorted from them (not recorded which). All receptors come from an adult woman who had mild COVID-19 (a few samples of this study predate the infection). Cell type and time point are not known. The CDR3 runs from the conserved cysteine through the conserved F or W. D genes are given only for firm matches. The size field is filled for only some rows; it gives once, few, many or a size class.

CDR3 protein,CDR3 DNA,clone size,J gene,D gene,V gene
CASSVLQGRVTEAFF,TGTGCCAGCAGTGTCCTACAGGGTCGAGTCACTGAAGCTTTCTTT,once,TRBJ1-1,NA,TRBV27
CASSYRGYGYTF,TGTGCCAGCAGTTACAGGGGCTATGGCTACACCTTC,NA,TRBJ1-2,TRBD1,TRBV12-3/TRBV12-4
CASSLVRRAQETQYF,TGTGCCAGCAGCTTGGTTCGCAGAGCTCAAGAGACCCAGTACTTC,NA,TRBJ2-5,NA,TRBV5-6
CATETSGSINEQYF,TGTGCCACGGAGACTAGCGGGAGCATCAACGAGCAGTACTTC,few,TRBJ2-7,TRBD2,TRBV10-3
CASDRAMNTEAFF,TGTGCCTCAGACAGGGCTATGAACACTGAAGCTTTCTTT,few,TRBJ1-1,TRBD1,TRBV30
CASSYYRDSNQPQHF,TGTGCCAGCAGTTACTACAGGGATAGCAATCAGCCCCAGCATTTT,NA,TRBJ1-5,NA,TRBV6-5
CASSLRDRGDNEQFF,TGTGCCAGCAGCCTCCGGGACAGGGGGGACAATGAGCAGTTCTTC,few,TRBJ2-1,TRBD1,TRBV7-9
CASSEMDGNSGNTIYF,TGTGCCAGCAGTGAAATGGACGGGAACTCTGGAAACACCATATATTTT,NA,TRBJ1-3,NA,TRBV25-1
CATSFGTGNTDTQYF,TGTGCCACCAGCTTTGGGACAGGGAACACAGATACGCAGTATTTT,few,TRBJ2-3,TRBD1,TRBV24-1
CSARDNSGSSSNEQFF,TGCAGTGCTAGAGACAATAGCGGGAGCTCTAGCAATGAGCAGTTCTTC,many,TRBJ2-1,TRBD2,TRBV20-1
CASRKQGSGTEAFF,TGTGCCAGCAGGAAACAGGGTTCGGGGACTGAAGCTTTCTTT,NA,TRBJ1-1,NA,TRBV6-5
CASSFTPDTQYF,TGTGCCAGCAGTTTTACACCAGATACGCAGTATTTT,large,TRBJ2-3,NA,TRBV7-9
CASSLDPTNTGELFF,TGTGCCAGCAGCTTAGATCCGACCAACACCGGGGAGCTGTTTTTT,few,TRBJ2-2,NA,TRBV11-2
CASSGLTPYEQYF,TGTGCCAGCAGCGGTTTAACGCCCTACGAGCAGTACTTC,NA,TRBJ2-7,NA,TRBV9
CASSLALYGTEDNSPLHF,TGTGCCAGCAGCTTAGCACTTTACGGGACGGAAGATAATTCACCCCTCCACTTT,NA,TRBJ1-6,NA,TRBV11-2
CASSSRDRGLVDYNEQFF,TGTGCCAGCAGCTCCCGGGACAGGGGCTTGGTGGACTACAATGAGCAGTTCTTC,NA,TRBJ2-1,TRBD1,TRBV7-9
CASSLGQLNTEAFF,TGTGCCAGCAGCTTAGGACAGTTGAACACTGAAGCTTTCTTT,few,TRBJ1-1,NA,TRBV7-3
CASSPGQDQPQHF,TGTGCCAGCAGCCCGGGACAAGATCAGCCCCAGCATTTT,few,TRBJ1-5,NA,TRBV28
CASRARKSCDEQYF,TGTGCCAGCAGAGCCAGGAAAAGTTGCGACGAGCAGTACTTC,few,TRBJ2-7,NA,TRBV21-1
CSASAGLRVWNTEAFF,TGCAGTGCTAGCGCTGGACTCAGGGTTTGGAACACTGAAGCTTTCTTT,NA,TRBJ1-1,NA,TRBV20-1
CASRASSLYHEQYF,TGTGCCAGCCGTGCTAGCTCCCTATATCACGAGCAGTACTTC,NA,TRBJ2-7,NA,TRBV27
CASSVAGQGASETQYF,TGTGCCAGCAGCGTAGCAGGACAGGGGGCGTCGGAGACCCAGTACTTC,NA,TRBJ2-5,TRBD1,TRBV9
CASSDRLSSTDTQYF,TGCGCCAGCAGTGACAGGCTCTCTAGCACAGATACGCAGTATTTT,NA,TRBJ2-3,NA,TRBV10-2
CASSALLYEQYF,TGTGCCAGCAGCGCCCTGCTCTACGAGCAGTACTTC,NA,TRBJ2-7,NA,TRBV7-9
CASSFGLAGDPYEQYF,TGTGCCAGCAGTTTCGGACTGGCGGGAGATCCCTACGAGCAGTACTTC,once,TRBJ2-7,TRBD2,TRBV6-2/TRBV6-3
CASSLAGWEEKLFF,TGTGCCAGCAGCTTAGCAGGCTGGGAGGAAAAACTGTTTTTT,NA,TRBJ1-4,NA,TRBV7-9
CASSLEGGWYNEQFF,TGTGCCAGCAGCTTAGAGGGAGGGTGGTACAATGAGCAGTTCTTC,NA,TRBJ2-1,TRBD2,TRBV7-6
CASSQQGPLHIGEQYF,TGTGCCAGCAGTCAACAGGGGCCCTTGCACATAGGCGAGCAGTACTTC,NA,TRBJ2-7,TRBD1,TRBV27
CASSEGDYSYEQYF,TGTGCCAGCAGTGAAGGGGACTACTCCTACGAGCAGTACTTC,few,TRBJ2-7,TRBD2,TRBV6-1
CATSDPDSSSYNEQFF,TGTGCCACCAGTGACCCTGACAGCAGCTCCTACAATGAGCAGTTCTTC,NA,TRBJ2-1,NA,TRBV24-1